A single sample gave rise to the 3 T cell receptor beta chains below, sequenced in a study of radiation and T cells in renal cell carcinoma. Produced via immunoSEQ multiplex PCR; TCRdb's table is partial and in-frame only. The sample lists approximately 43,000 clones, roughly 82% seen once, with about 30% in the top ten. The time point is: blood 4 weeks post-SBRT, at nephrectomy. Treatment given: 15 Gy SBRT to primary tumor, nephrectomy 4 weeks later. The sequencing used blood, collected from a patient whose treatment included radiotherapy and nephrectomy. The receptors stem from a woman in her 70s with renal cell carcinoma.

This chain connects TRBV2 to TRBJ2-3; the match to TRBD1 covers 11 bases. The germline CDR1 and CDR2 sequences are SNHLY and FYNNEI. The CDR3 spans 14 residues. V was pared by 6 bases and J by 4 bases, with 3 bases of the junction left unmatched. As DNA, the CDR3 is TGTGCCAGCAGCGGGACAGGGGGATCAGATACGCAGTATTTT. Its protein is CASSGTGGSDTQYF.

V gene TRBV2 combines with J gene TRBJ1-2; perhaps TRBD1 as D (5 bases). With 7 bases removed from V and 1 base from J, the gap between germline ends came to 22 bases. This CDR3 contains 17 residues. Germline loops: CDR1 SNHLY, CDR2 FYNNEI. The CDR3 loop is CASKVSAREIFNYGYTF. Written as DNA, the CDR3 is TGTGCCAGCAAGGTTTCGGCCAGGGAAATTTTTAACTATGGCTACACCTTC.

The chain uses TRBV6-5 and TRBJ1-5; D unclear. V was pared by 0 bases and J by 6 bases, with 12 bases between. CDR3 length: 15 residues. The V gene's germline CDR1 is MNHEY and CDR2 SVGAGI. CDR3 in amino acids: CASSYSGPRGQPQHF. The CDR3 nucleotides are TGTGCCAGCAGTTACTCGGGCCCCCGCGGTCAGCCCCAGCATTTT.